This T cell receptor (beta chain) stems from a study of blood T cell repertoires in COVID-19. Clones were sequenced by immunoSEQ multiplex PCR, and TCRdb holds only the in-frame ones, with some missing. The sample shows fewer than 120,000 clones, approximately 70% of them seen only once. Sample: peripheral blood. This clonotype was obtained from a woman aged 60-75 years with acute or convalescent COVID-19.

CDR3 sequence reads: CASSPPLQGAGANVLTF. The CDR3 DNA is TGTGCCAGCTCACCACCCTTACAGGGGGCCGGGGCCAACGTCCTGACTTTC. The J gene is TRBJ2-6, the V gene TRBV18; 9 bases map to TRBD1. Germline V lookup: CDR1 KGHSH, CDR2 LQKENI. This CDR3 has 17 residues. Trimming at V came to 0 bases and at J to 4 bases, leaving 4 bases not matched to a gene.